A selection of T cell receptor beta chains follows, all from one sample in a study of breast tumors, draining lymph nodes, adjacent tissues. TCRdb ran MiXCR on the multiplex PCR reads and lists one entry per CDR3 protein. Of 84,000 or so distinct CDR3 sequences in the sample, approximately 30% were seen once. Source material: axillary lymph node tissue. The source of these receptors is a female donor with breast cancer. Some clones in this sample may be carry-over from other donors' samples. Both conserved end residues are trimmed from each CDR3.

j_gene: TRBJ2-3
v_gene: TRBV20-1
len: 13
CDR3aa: SARGTSGRSDTQY

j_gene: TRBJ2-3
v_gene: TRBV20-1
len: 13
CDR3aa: SAPGEAIAADTQY

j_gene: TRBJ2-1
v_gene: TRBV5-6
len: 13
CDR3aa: ASSPGQAAHNEQF

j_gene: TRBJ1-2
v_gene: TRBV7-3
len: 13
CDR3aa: ASSSPGLGNYGYT

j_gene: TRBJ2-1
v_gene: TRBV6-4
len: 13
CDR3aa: ASSVERSSYNEQF

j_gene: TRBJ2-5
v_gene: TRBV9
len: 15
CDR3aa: ASSTGLAGGGGETQY

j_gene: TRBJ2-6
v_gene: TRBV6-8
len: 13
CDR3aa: ASSDPAPPYYELT

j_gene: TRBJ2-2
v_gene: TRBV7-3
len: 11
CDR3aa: ASSLNRAGELF

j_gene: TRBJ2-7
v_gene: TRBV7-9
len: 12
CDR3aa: ASSQGVSYYEQY

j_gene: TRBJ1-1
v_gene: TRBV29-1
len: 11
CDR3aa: SVGFPYSTEAF

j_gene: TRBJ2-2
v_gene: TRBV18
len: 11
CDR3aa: ASSPQNTGELF

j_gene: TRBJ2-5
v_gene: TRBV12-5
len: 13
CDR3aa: ASGQTGTGYETQY

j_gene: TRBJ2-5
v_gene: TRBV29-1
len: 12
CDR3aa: SVAVAGSSETQY

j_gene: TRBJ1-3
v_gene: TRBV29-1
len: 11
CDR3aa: SVVQGAGNTIY

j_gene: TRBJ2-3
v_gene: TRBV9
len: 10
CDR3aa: ASSEDRGTQY

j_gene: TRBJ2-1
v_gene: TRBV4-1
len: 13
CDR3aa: ASSLRDRADSEQF

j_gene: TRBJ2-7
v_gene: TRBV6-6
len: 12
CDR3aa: ASSYYRVMNEQY

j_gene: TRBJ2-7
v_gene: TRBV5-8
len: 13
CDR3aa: ASSWGPGQGYEQY

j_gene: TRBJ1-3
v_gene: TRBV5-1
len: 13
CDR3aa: ASSTTTGSQNTIY

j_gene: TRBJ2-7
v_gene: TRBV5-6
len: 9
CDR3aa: ASSLASEQY

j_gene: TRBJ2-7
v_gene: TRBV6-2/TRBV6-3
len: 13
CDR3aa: ASLRWGQGVYGQY

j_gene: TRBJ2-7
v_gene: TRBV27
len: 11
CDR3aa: ASSSGGPYEQY

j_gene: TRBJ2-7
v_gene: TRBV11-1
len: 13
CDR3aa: ASSSQGQAQSEQY

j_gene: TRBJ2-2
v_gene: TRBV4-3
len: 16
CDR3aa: ASSQDGVVARSTGELF

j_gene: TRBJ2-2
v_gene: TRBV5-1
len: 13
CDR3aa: ASRSRGGDTGELF

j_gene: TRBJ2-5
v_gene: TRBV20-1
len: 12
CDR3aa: SAIKREGGETQY

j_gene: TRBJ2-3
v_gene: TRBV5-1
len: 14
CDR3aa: ASSFDFLEHTDTQY

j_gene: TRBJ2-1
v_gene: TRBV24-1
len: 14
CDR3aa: ATSDPGLAGYNEQF

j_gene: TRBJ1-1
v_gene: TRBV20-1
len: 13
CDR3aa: SARETGTGTTEAF

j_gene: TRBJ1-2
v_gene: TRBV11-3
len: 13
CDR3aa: ASSLSGTGDYGYT

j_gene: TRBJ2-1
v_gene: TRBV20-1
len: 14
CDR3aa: SARQGEREISDEQF

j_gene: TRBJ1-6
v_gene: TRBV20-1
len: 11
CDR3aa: SAIPGTHGGLH

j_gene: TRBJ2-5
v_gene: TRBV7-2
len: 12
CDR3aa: ASSSPPRGETQY

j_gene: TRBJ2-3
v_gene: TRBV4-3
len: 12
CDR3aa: ASSQTLNTDTQY

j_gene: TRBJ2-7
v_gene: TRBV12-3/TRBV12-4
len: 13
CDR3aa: ASSQPLAGPYEQY

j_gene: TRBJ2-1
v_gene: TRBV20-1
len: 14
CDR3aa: SARTELRERYNEQF

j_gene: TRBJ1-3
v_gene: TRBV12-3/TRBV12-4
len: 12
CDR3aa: ASSFLNSGNTIY

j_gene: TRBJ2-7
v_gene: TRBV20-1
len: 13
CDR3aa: SASSSSLVSYEQY

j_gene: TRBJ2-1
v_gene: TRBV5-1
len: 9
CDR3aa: ASSPGMEQF

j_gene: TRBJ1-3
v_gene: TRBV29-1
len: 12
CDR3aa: SVDAGGGGDTIY

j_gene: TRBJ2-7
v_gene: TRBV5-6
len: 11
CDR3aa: ASSLGLVDEQY

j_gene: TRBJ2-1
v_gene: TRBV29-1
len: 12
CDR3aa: SVEGQSSYNEQF

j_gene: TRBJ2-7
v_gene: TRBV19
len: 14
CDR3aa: ASSIASRGRFPEQY

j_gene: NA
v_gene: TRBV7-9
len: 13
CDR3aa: ASSLVRSSYNEQF